The 10 T cell receptor beta chains given below trace back to one sample, sequenced in a study of T cell responses to AZD1222 COVID-19 vaccine. TCRdb's copy holds only in-frame clones and misses some; the assay was immunoSEQ multiplex PCR. The sample has approximately 190,000 clones, about 92% seen once. Sequencing was performed on peripheral blood, taken 28 days after the second dose of the MenACWY control vaccine. The receptors shown here come from an adult who received the MenACWY meningococcal vaccine as a control.

The V and J genes are TRBV7-2 and TRBJ2-7; TRBD1 or TRBD2 may be the D gene (5 bases each). The CDR3 is 15 residues long. The germline V and J ends were trimmed by 3 bases and 5 bases, with 17 bases remaining between them. Germline lookup yields CDR1 SGHTA and CDR2 FQGNSA. CDR3 protein: CASSFAAGSSHEQYF. As DNA, the CDR3 is TGTGCCAGCAGCTTCGCGGCAGGGAGTAGCCACGAGCAGTACTTC.

V gene TRBV6-1 combines with J gene TRBJ1-2; no firm D call. The ends were cut back, 1 base at V and 4 bases at J, with 7 bases in the middle. The germline V gene encodes CDR1 MNHNS and CDR2 SASEGT. The CDR3 has 13 amino acids. CDR3 DNA sequence: TGTGCCAGCAGTGAAGTGGCAGTCTATGGCTACACCTTC. Translation: CASSEVAVYGYTF.

This chain connects TRBV6-2 or TRBV6-3 to TRBJ2-1; 12 positions match TRBD2. With 5 bases clipped from V and 9 bases from J, the junction kept 8 bases outside the gene matches. There are 15 residues in the CDR3. Per the germline V gene, CDR1 is MNHEY and CDR2 is SVGEGT. In DNA, the CDR3 is TGTGCCAGCAGTCGCCAAGGGACTAGCGGGTTTGAGCAGTTCTTC. This encodes CASSRQGTSGFEQFF.

The chain combines TRBV2 with TRBJ1-5, with D perhaps TRBD1 (5 bases). The CDR3 sequence is 17 residues long. Germline V gene sequence: CDR1 SNHLY, CDR2 FYNNEI. V was shortened by 6 bases and J by 0 bases, with 18 bases between the two germline ends. The CDR3 reads CASRGDLGRYSNQPQHF. The CDR3 nucleotides are TGTGCCAGCAGGGGTGATCTGGGACGGTATAGCAATCAGCCCCAGCATTTT.

The V call is TRBV25-1, the J call TRBJ2-5; no clear D gene. Germline assignment: CDR1 MGHDK and CDR2 SYGVNS. The CDR3 is 12 residues long. V was pared by 4 bases and J by 5 bases, with 8 bases between. The CDR3 region has the DNA TGTGCCAGCAGTGGGGCCCAGGAGACCCAGTACTTC. Its protein product is CASSGAQETQYF.

V is TRBV9 and J is TRBJ2-6; a possible D gene is TRBD2 (5 bases). V lost 3 bases and J lost 0, with 16 bases in between. Germline V gene lookup returns CDR1 SGDLS and CDR2 YYNGEE. The CDR3 has 18 residues. The CDR3 DNA reads as TGTGCCAGCAGCGAGACGGCCCAGCGGCGCTCTGGGGCCAACGTCCTGACTTTC. Protein sequence: CASSETAQRRSGANVLTF.

The chain couples TRBV6-4 to TRBJ2-2; D not resolved. Germline lookup yields CDR1 MRHNA and CDR2 SNTAGT. The V gene lost 1 base and the J gene lost 8 bases, with 14 bases spanning the gap. This CDR3 has 15 residues. The CDR3 loop is CASSDWIRAPGELFF. As DNA, the CDR3 is TGTGCCAGCAGTGACTGGATTAGGGCTCCGGGGGAGCTGTTTTTT.

The genes are TRBV2 and TRBJ1-2, with D perhaps matching TRBD1 (5 bases). The CDR3 is made up of 14 amino acids. Trimming took off 4 bases at V and 8 bases at J, with 17 bases between the two ends. CDR1 is SNHLY and CDR2 is FYNNEI in the germline V gene. CDR3 sequence: CASSGVNQGGGYTF. CDR3 bases: TGTGCCAGCAGTGGAGTAAATCAGGGTGGCGGCTACACCTTC.

This chain links TRBV7-6 with TRBJ2-1; no clear D gene. The CDR3 is 16 residues long. V shed 4 bases and J shed 3 bases, with 16 bases lying between them. CDR1 and CDR2 from the germline V gene are SGHVS and FNYEAQ. In DNA form, the CDR3 reads TGTGCCAGCAGCTATGATCGCCTAGGATACTACAATGAGCAGTTCTTC. Translation: CASSYDRLGYYNEQFF.

To note about this clone: Given a much more abundant clone one base away, this may be a read error. This chain joins TRBV9 and TRBJ2-2, with 7 bases identical to TRBD1. This CDR3 spans 12 amino acids. The junction had 0 bases not matched to a gene; V was cut back by 4 bases and J by 6 bases. CDR1 SGDLS and CDR2 YYNGEE come from the germline V gene. The DNA for the CDR3 is TGTGCCAGCAGCCAGGGGGCCGGGGAGCTGTTTTTT. Its translation is CASSQGAGELFF.